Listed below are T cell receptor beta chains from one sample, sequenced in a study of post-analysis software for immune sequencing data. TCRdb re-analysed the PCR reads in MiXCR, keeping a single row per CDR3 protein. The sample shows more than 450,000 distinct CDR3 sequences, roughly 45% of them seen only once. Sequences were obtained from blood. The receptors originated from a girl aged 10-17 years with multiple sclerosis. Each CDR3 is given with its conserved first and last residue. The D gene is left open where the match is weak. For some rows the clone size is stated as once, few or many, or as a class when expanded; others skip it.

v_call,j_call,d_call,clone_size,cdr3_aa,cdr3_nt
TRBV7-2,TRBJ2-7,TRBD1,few,CASSSRQGARYEQYF,TGTGCCAGCAGCTCAAGACAGGGGGCGCGGTACGAGCAGTACTTC
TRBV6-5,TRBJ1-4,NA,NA,CASSFSPGNEKLFF,TGTGCCAGCAGTTTCAGCCCCGGGAATGAAAAACTGTTTTTT
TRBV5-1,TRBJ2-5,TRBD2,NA,CASSPSGPRETQYF,TGCGCCAGCAGCCCTAGCGGTCCCCGCGAGACCCAGTACTTC
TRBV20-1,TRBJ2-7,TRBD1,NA,CSAYRGYEQYF,TGCAGTGCTTACAGGGGCTACGAGCAGTACTTC
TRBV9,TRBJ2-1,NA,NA,CASSVLGRSSYNEQFF,TGTGCCAGCAGCGTATTGGGCCGTAGCTCCTACAATGAGCAGTTCTTC
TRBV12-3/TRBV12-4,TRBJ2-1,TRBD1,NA,CASRPPGQGFNEQFF,TGTGCCAGCAGACCACCGGGACAGGGGTTCAATGAGCAGTTCTTC
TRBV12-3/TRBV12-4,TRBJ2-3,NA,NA,CASTTRLADTQYF,TGTGCCAGCACCACTCGGCTTGCAGATACGCAGTATTTT
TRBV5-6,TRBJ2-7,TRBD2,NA,CASSQPGLAEKYEQYF,TGTGCCAGCAGCCAACCGGGACTAGCGGAGAAGTACGAGCAGTACTTC
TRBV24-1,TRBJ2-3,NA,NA,CATSGPTSADTQYF,TGTGCCACCAGTGGCCCGACTAGTGCGGATACGCAGTATTTT
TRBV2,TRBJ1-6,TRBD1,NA,CASTSGTGTSPLHF,TGTGCCAGCACCTCCGGGACAGGGACTTCACCCCTCCACTTT
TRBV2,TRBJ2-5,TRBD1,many,CASSEWTGDGKEQYF,TGTGCCAGCAGTGAATGGACAGGAGATGGTAAAGAGCAGTACTTC
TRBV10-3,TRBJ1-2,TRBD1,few,CAIRDRATNYGYTF,TGTGCCATCAGGGACAGGGCGACGAACTATGGCTACACCTTC
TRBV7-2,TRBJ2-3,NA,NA,CASSLSYRGGTDTQYF,TGTGCCAGCAGCTTAAGTTATAGGGGGGGCACAGATACGCAGTATTTT
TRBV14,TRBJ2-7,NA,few,CASSRLRDAYEQYF,TGTGCCAGCAGCCGCCTCAGGGACGCCTACGAGCAGTACTTC
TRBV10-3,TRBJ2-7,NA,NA,CAISESTLTIYEQYF,TGTGCCATCAGTGAGTCGACCCTCACCATCTACGAGCAGTACTTC
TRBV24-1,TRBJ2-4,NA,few,CATSDLRENIQYF,TGTGCCACCAGTGATTTGAGGGAAAACATTCAGTACTTC
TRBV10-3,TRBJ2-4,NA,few,CAISELQGGWIQYF,TGTGCCATCAGTGAACTACAGGGTGGATGGATTCAGTACTTC
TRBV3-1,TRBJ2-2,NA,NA,CASSQVGDVTGELFF,TGTGCCAGCAGCCAAGTGGGAGACGTCACCGGGGAGCTGTTTTTT
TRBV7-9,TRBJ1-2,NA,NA,CASSLLGPNYGYTF,TGTGCCAGCAGCTTGCTGGGACCAAACTATGGCTACACCTTC
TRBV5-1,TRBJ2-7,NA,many,CASSRDGSSYEQYF,TGCGCCAGCAGCAGGGACGGATCCTCCTACGAGCAGTACTTC
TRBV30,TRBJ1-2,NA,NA,CAWSRIATDYGYTF,TGCGCCTGGAGTAGAATTGCGACAGATTATGGCTACACCTTC
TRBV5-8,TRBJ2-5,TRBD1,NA,CASSLWDRVEETQYF,TGTGCCAGCAGCTTGTGGGACAGGGTTGAAGAGACCCAGTACTTC
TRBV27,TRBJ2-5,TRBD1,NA,CASSQYRTGVGETQYF,TGTGCCAGCAGTCAATATCGGACAGGGGTTGGTGAGACCCAGTACTTC
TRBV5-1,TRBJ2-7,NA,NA,CASSLANGHNEQYF,TGCGCCAGCAGCTTGGCCAATGGGCACAATGAGCAGTACTTC
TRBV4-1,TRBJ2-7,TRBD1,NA,CASSQVGGQERYEQYF,TGCGCCAGCAGCCAAGTAGGAGGACAGGAGCGTTACGAGCAGTACTTC
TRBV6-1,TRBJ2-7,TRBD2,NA,CASSPFGGDSSYEQYF,TGTGCCAGCAGTCCTTTTGGGGGGGATAGCTCCTACGAGCAGTACTTC
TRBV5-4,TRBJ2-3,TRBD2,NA,CASSLGGARGGGTDTQYF,TGTGCCAGCAGCCTGGGGGGTGCGCGGGGGGGAGGCACAGATACGCAGTATTTT
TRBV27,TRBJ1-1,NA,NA,CASNDPGPANTEAFF,TGTGCCAGCAACGATCCGGGACCGGCTAACACTGAAGCTTTCTTT
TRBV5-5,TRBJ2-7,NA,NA,CASSLAAGPYEQYF,TGTGCCAGCAGCTTGGCGGCAGGGCCCTACGAGCAGTACTTC
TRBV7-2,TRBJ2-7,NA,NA,CASSLVAGNEQYF,TGTGCCAGCAGCTTAGTCGCAGGTAACGAGCAGTACTTC
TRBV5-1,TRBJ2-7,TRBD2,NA,CASSFTSGNSYEQYF,TGCGCCAGCAGCTTTACTAGCGGGAACTCCTACGAGCAGTACTTC
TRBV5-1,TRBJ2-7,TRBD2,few,CASSPTSGTYEQYF,TGCGCCAGCAGCCCGACTAGCGGTACCTACGAGCAGTACTTC
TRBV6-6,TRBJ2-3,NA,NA,CASTNSWGGGRDTQYF,TGTGCCAGCACCAATTCGTGGGGGGGCGGTAGAGATACGCAGTATTTT
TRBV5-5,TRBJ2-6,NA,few,CASSLSVTRRYSSGANVLTF,TGTGCCAGCAGCTTGTCGGTGACTAGAAGGTACTCCTCTGGGGCCAACGTCCTGACTTTC
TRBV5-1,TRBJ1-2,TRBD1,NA,CASSPYDRVNGYTF,TGCGCCAGCAGCCCCTATGACAGGGTAAATGGCTACACCTTC
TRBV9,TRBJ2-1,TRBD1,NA,CASSPGGSKFF,TGTGCCAGCAGCCCAGGGGGCAGCAAGTTCTTC
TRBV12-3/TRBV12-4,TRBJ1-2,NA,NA,CASSFLANYGYTF,TGTGCCAGCAGTTTTTTAGCTAACTATGGCTACACCTTC
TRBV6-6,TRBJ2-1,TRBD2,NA,CASTTRGNEQFF,TGTGCCAGCACCACGCGGGGGAATGAGCAGTTCTTC
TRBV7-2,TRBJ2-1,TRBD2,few,CASSLPSGGRDEQFF,TGTGCCAGCAGCTTACCTAGCGGGGGACGGGATGAGCAGTTCTTC
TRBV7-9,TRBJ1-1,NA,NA,CAGRAGETANTEAFF,TGTGCCGGCAGGGCTGGAGAGACAGCGAACACTGAAGCTTTCTTT
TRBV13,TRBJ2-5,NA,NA,CASSRVPDSKRPQYF,TGTGCCAGCAGCCGCGTCCCGGACAGCAAGAGACCCCAGTACTTC
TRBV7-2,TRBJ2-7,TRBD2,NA,CASRNSGTHEQYF,TGTGCCAGCAGAAATAGCGGGACCCACGAGCAGTACTTC
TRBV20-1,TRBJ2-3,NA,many,CSARDRGDTQYF,TGCAGTGCTAGAGATCGTGGAGATACGCAGTATTTT
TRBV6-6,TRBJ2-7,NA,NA,CASSYFDEQYF,TGTGCCAGCAGTTACTTCGACGAGCAGTACTTC
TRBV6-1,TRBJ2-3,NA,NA,CASSLLIRDTQYF,TGTGCCAGCAGTCTCCTTATACGAGATACGCAGTATTTT
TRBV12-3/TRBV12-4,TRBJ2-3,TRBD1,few,CASSFDRGPDTQYF,TGTGCCAGCAGTTTCGACAGGGGTCCAGATACGCAGTATTTT
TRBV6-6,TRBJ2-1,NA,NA,CASSYVGQYNEQFF,TGTGCCAGCAGTTACGTAGGGCAGTACAATGAGCAGTTCTTC
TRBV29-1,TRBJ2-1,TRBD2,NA,CSVAQLASEQFF,TGCAGCGTTGCCCAACTAGCGAGTGAGCAGTTCTTC
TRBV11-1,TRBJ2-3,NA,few,CASSARTAGVGTDTQYF,TGTGCCAGCAGCGCCCGAACAGCCGGGGTGGGCACAGATACGCAGTATTTT
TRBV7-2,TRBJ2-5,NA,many,CASSPLETQYF,TGTGCCAGCAGCCCCCTGGAGACCCAGTACTTC
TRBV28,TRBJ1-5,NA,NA,CASSFGFSSNQPQHF,TGTGCCAGCAGTTTTGGGTTTTCTAGCAATCAGCCCCAGCATTTT
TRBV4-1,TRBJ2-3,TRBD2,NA,CASSPPLAGGLPSANTQYF,TGCGCCAGCAGCCCCCCGCTAGCGGGAGGCTTACCCTCCGCGAATACGCAGTATTTT
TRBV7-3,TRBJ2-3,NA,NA,CASSWGGADTQYF,TGTGCCAGCAGCTGGGGGGGCGCAGATACGCAGTATTTT